One and the same sample provided the 25 T cell receptor beta chains below, sequenced in a study of blood T cell repertoires in COVID-19. Only in-frame clones appear in the TCRdb table, and some are missing; sequencing was by immunoSEQ multiplex PCR. The sample shows roughly 400,000 clones, more than 70% of them seen only once. The source material was PBMCs or T cells enriched from blood (not recorded which). These receptors were collected from a young woman who had been exposed to COVID-19.

The chain has TRBV19 and TRBJ1-2; D perhaps matches TRBD1 (5 bases). The CDR3 consists of 13 residues. The germline V gene has CDR1 LNHDA and CDR2 SQIVND (reference sequence). V was cut by 9 bases and J by 2 bases, with 13 bases left in between. CDR3 nucleotide sequence: TGTGCCAGCCATTGGGGCACGAACTATGGCTACACCTTC. Translation: CASHWGTNYGYTF.

This chain uses TRBV11-2 with TRBJ1-6; D ambiguous. V lost 5 bases to trimming and J lost 9 bases, with 14 bases between them. The CDR3 runs 14 residues. The germline V gene encodes CDR1 SGHAT and CDR2 FQNNGV. CDR3 amino acids: CASSQTRTVSPLHF. CDR3 in DNA: TGTGCCAGCAGCCAGACCCGAACAGTTTCACCCCTCCACTTT. Filled out from reference TRBV11-2 and TRBJ1-6, the complete variable domain reads EAGVAQSPRYKIIEKRQSVAFWCNPISGHATLYWYQQILGQGPKLLIQFQNNGVVDDSQLPKDRFSAERLKGVDSTLKIQPAKLEDSAVYLCASSQTRTVSPLHFGNGTRLTVT.

This sequence joins TRBV9 and TRBJ2-7; D is possibly TRBD2 (7 bases). CDR1 is SGDLS and CDR2 is YYNGEE in the germline V gene. The ends were cut back, 3 bases at V and 7 bases at J, with 17 bases in the middle. The length of the CDR3 is 14 residues. The CDR3 region is CASSARGGAGEQYF. CDR3 DNA sequence: TGTGCCAGCAGCGCCCGAGGGGGGGCTGGGGAGCAGTACTTC.

The chain joins TRBV24-1 to TRBJ2-5, with 13 bases that match TRBD2. Per germline, CDR1 KGHDR and CDR2 SFDVKD. The V and J ends lost 12 bases and 0 bases, in that order; junction bases with no gene match: 6. This CDR3 spans 15 amino acids. The CDR3 nucleotides read TGTGCCGCTGGGACTAGCGGGACGAACCAAGAGACCCAGTACTTC. Its translation: CAAGTSGTNQETQYF.

CDR3 DNA: TGTGCCAGCAGCCCGAGGTTTTTTGAAAAACTGTTTTTT. Translated: CASSPRFFEKLFF. The V gene is TRBV12-3 or TRBV12-4, the J gene TRBJ1-4, with D hard to call. The V gene lost 6 bases and the J gene lost 7 bases, with 12 bases spanning the gap. The length of the CDR3 is 13 residues.

The V and J genes are TRBV3-1 (or the pseudogene TRBV3-2) and TRBJ1-2; TRBD1 agrees at 8 bases. The germline CDR1 and CDR2 sequences are LGHDT and YNNKEL (reference sequence). J lost 0 bases, V lost 0 bases, and 3 bases had no gene match. This CDR3 is 16 amino acids long. The CDR3 loop is CASSQDDRGSNYGYTF. The CDR3 DNA reads as TGTGCCAGCAGCCAAGATGACAGGGGATCTAACTATGGCTACACCTTC.

V and J are TRBV5-6 and TRBJ1-2; D call uncertain. V was shortened by 6 bases and J by 1 base, with 16 bases between the two germline ends. The CDR3 consists of 15 residues. Germline V gene lookup returns CDR1 SGHDT and CDR2 YYEEEE. The CDR3 spells CASTSFPPLNYGYTF. Here the CDR3 DNA reads TGTGCCAGCACCAGTTTCCCGCCTCTTAACTATGGCTACACCTTC.

The rearrangement uses TRBV7-3 and TRBJ1-2; TRBD1 matches 7 bases. Germline-derived CDR1 and CDR2 are SGHTA and FQGTGA. The V gene end was trimmed by 1 base and the J gene end by 7 bases; junction bases not matched to a gene: 3. The CDR3 runs to 13 residues. The CDR3 DNA reads as TGTGCCAGCAGCTTAAGTACAGGGGTTGGCTACACCTTC. The encoded protein is CASSLSTGVGYTF.

The chain combines TRBV6-2 or TRBV6-3 with TRBJ2-1; 7 bases map to TRBD1. After removal of 3 bases from V and 0 bases from J, the junction contained 5 bases not matched to a gene. From germline, CDR1 is MNHEY and CDR2 SVGEGT. The CDR3 spans 16 residues. The CDR3 sequence: CASSYSRDSSYNEQFF. Written as DNA, the CDR3 is TGTGCCAGCAGTTATTCACGGGACAGCTCCTACAATGAGCAGTTCTTC.

The chain is built from TRBV28 and TRBJ2-6; a possible D gene is TRBD1 (6 bases). The CDR3 has 15 residues. The V gene lost 10 bases and the J gene lost 2 bases, with 15 bases spanning the gap. Germline values: CDR1 MDHEN, CDR2 SYDVKM. CDR3 sequence: CATHEEGAGANVLTF. The CDR3 nucleotides are TGTGCCACTCACGAAGAGGGGGCTGGGGCCAACGTCCTGACTTTC.

The CDR3 protein is CASSQGLQGSYNEQFF. CDR3 sequence (DNA): TGTGCCAGCAGCCAAGGTCTTCAGGGGTCCTACAATGAGCAGTTCTTC. The V and J genes are TRBV4-2 and TRBJ2-1; maybe TRBD1 (6 bases). V was pared by 1 base and J by 1 base, with 11 bases between. The CDR3 is 16 residues long. CDR1 and CDR2 from the germline V gene are LGHNA and YNFKEQ.

The V call is TRBV10-2, the J call TRBJ1-1, with D perhaps TRBD1 (6 bases). The CDR3 totals 16 residues. In germline, CDR1 is WSHSY, CDR2 SAAADI. Trimming left V 0 bases short and J 2 bases short, with 13 bases between. The CDR3 here is CASSESQGRLNTEAFF. The CDR3 DNA reads TGCGCCAGCAGTGAGTCACAGGGACGGTTAAACACTGAAGCTTTCTTT.

The chain has TRBV9 and TRBJ1-2, with D possibly being TRBD1 (6 bases). Germline loops: CDR1 SGDLS, CDR2 YYNGEE. The CDR3 consists of 14 residues. The V end was cut by 0 bases, the J end by 6 bases, with 12 bases between. The CDR3 nucleotides read TGTGCCAGCAGCGTAGCCCCAGGGGAAGATGGCTACACCTTC. It codes for CASSVAPGEDGYTF.

This clone was counted once. The V and J genes are TRBV5-5 and TRBJ2-7; 13 bases are a match to TRBD2. Germline assignment: CDR1 SGHKS and CDR2 YYEKEE (reference sequence). J lost 7 bases, V lost 4 bases, and 5 bases had no gene match. This CDR3 contains 14 residues. The CDR3 DNA follows: TGTGCCAGCAGCCTTCGACTAGCGGGGGGTGAGCAGTACTTC. Its protein product is CASSLRLAGGEQYF.

Details on this clone: At one end the junction does not follow the germline gene, possibly because of a read error. The chain uses TRBV28 and TRBJ2-7; a weak D match, TRBD1 (6 bases). The CDR3 runs 12 residues. Germline lookup yields CDR1 MDHEN and CDR2 SYDVKM. The CDR3 here is CASSFARDMRDF. CDR3 DNA: TGTGCCAGCAGTTTCGCCCGGGACATGCGAGACTTC.

The rearrangement joins TRBV27 to TRBJ2-5; 8 bases are shared with TRBD1. V dropped 2 bases and J dropped 5; count of bases not matched to a gene: 7. The CDR3 runs to 15 residues. Germline assignment: CDR1 MNHEY and CDR2 SMNVEV (reference sequence). CDR3 sequence (DNA): TGTGCCAGCAGTTTAATTCAGGGGGCAAGGGAGACCCAGTACTTC. It codes for CASSLIQGARETQYF.

The CDR3 region is CASSITRGNTEAFF. Here the CDR3 DNA reads TGTGCCAGTAGTATCACACGCGGGAACACTGAAGCTTTCTTT. V gene TRBV19 combines with J gene TRBJ1-1, with D uncertain. The V gene's germline CDR1 is LNHDA and CDR2 SQIVND (reference sequence). The CDR3 is 14 residues long. V lost 3 bases, J lost 1 base, and 9 bases lay in between.

This clone has just a few counts. The CDR3 DNA reads TGTGCCAGCTCCGAGGGTGAAAAACTGTTTTTT. This encodes CASSEGEKLFF. This chain joins TRBV18 and TRBJ1-4; unclear D gene. V lost 6 bases, J lost 7 bases, and 6 bases lay in between. The CDR3 has 11 residues. Germline V gene sequence: CDR1 KGHSH, CDR2 LQKENI. The full variable domain, rest sourced from reference TRBV18 and TRBJ1-4, is NAGVMQNPRHLVRRRGQEARLRCSPMKGHSHVYWYRQLPEEGLKFMVYLQKENIIDESGMPKERFSAEFPKEGPSILRIQQVVRGDSAAYFCASSEGEKLFFGSGTQLSVL.

This rearrangement joins TRBV24-1 to TRBJ2-1; 14 bases are shared with TRBD2. The germline V gene has CDR1 KGHDR and CDR2 SFDVKD. The V and J ends lost 4 bases and 9 bases, in that order; junction bases with no gene match: 7. This CDR3 is built from 16 residues. Here the CDR3 DNA reads TGTGCCACCAGTGACCCGGGACTAGCGGGAGATTCTGAGCAGTTCTTC. Translation: CATSDPGLAGDSEQFF.

In nucleotides, the CDR3 is TGTGCCAGCAGCTTAGGCGACAGGGTGGGAGATACGCAGTATTTT. Translating gives CASSLGDRVGDTQYF. The V call is TRBV7-9, the J call TRBJ2-3, with 7 bases identical to TRBD1. Per germline, CDR1 SEHNR and CDR2 FQNEAQ (reference sequence). J gave up 5 bases and V 1 base, and 6 bases lay outside the gene matches. This CDR3 comprises 15 residues.

The chain links TRBV7-2 to TRBJ2-5; 12 nucleotides agree with TRBD2. This CDR3 region has 17 residues. Germline V gives CDR1 SGHTA, CDR2 FQGNSA. Trimming cost V 2 bases and J 3 bases; bases outside gene matches: 7. The CDR3 region is CASSLRTSGISEETQYF. DNA of the CDR3: TGTGCCAGCAGCTTAAGGACTAGCGGGATTTCGGAAGAGACCCAGTACTTC.

CDR3 amino acids: CASSIRGTANYGYTF. For the CDR3, the DNA is TGTGCCAGCAGTATAAGAGGGACAGCAAACTATGGCTACACCTTC. This chain links TRBV28 with TRBJ1-2, with 7 bases identical to TRBD1. The CDR3 consists of 15 residues. Germline trimming cut 5 bases from V and 2 bases from J; bases unmatched to any gene: 8. CDR1 is MDHEN and CDR2 is SYDVKM in the germline V gene.

J is TRBJ2-1 and V is TRBV2; possible D gene TRBD1, 5 bases. Germline assignment: CDR1 SNHLY and CDR2 FYNNEI. The germline V and J ends were trimmed by 8 bases and 9 bases, with 20 bases remaining between them. The CDR3 spans 14 residues. The CDR3 DNA sequence: TGTGCCAGCCCACCTCTTTGGGGAAGGGGTGAGCAGTTCTTC. Encoded protein: CASPPLWGRGEQFF.

This chain uses TRBV18 with TRBJ1-4; 10 nucleotides align to TRBD1. Germline V lookup: CDR1 KGHSH, CDR2 LQKENI. V dropped 4 bases and J dropped 0; count of bases not matched to a gene: 2. CDR3 length: 16 amino acids. CDR3 sequence: CASSRDRGTTNEKLFF. DNA of the CDR3: TGTGCCAGCTCACGGGACAGGGGAACAACTAATGAAAAACTGTTTTTT.

This clone has only one observation. V and J are TRBV11-2 and TRBJ2-5; possible D gene TRBD1, 7 bases. The CDR3 contains 14 residues. With 3 bases removed from V and 4 bases from J, the gap between germline ends came to 12 bases. Germline V gene lookup returns CDR1 SGHAT and CDR2 FQNNGV. CDR3 sequence reads: CASSLRQGGETQYF. The CDR3, as DNA: TGTGCCAGCAGCTTGCGACAGGGAGGAGAGACCCAGTACTTC.